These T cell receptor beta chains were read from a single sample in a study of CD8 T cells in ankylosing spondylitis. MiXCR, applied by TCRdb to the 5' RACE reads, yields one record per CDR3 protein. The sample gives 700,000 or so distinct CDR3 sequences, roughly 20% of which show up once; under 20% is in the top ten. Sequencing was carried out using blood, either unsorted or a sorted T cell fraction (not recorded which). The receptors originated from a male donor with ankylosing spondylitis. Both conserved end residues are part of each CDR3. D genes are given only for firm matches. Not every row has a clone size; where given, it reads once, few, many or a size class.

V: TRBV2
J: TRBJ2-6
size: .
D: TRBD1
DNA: TGTGCCAGCAGAGGGACAGGGACTGGGGCCAACGTCCTGACTTTC
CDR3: CASRGTGTGANVLTF

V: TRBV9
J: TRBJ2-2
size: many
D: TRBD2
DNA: TGTGCCAGCAGCGTAGATCTGACTAGCGGGACCGGGGAGCTGTTTTTT
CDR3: CASSVDLTSGTGELFF

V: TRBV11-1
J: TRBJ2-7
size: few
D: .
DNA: TGTGCCAGCAGCAAGGGGGGGACCGCCTACGAGCAGTACTTC
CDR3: CASSKGGTAYEQYF

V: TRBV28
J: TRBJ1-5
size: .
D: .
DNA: TGTGCCAGCAGCCCCCCTGGTCCGAAGGACAGTTATAGCAATCAGCCCCAGCATTTT
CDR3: CASSPPGPKDSYSNQPQHF

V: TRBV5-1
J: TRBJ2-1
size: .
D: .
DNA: TGCGCCAGCCGTCGGGACGACAATGAGCAGTTCTTC
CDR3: CASRRDDNEQFF

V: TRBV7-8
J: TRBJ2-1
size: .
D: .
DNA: TGTGCCAGCAGCTTTCGAACGCCCTCCTACAATGAGCAGTTCTTC
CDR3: CASSFRTPSYNEQFF

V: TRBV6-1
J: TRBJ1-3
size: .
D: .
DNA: TGTGCCAGCACGGGGAACTCTGGAAACACCATATATTTT
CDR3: CASTGNSGNTIYF

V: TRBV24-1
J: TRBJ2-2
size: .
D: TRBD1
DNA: TGTGCCACCAGTAAGACCGGGACAGGGGGCACCGGGGAGCTGTTTTTT
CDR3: CATSKTGTGGTGELFF

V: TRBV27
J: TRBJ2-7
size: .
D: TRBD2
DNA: TGTGCCAGCAGTTACCTAGCGGGAGGTTACGAGCAGTACTTC
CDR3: CASSYLAGGYEQYF

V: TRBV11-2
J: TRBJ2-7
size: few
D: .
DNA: TGTGCCAGCAGCTTAGTTGGCAGCCTCTACGAGCAGTACTTC
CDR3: CASSLVGSLYEQYF

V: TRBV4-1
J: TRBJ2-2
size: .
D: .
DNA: TGCGCCAGCAGCCAAGAACACGCTTTTCGGGACGGAAACACCGGGGAGCTGTTTTTT
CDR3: CASSQEHAFRDGNTGELFF

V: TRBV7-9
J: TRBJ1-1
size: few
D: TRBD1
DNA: TGTGCCAGCAGCATTCAGGGGGCGACGGAAGCTTTCTTT
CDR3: CASSIQGATEAFF

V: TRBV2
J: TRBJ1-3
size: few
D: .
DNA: TGTGCCAGCAGTGATGGGTTCTTTGGAAACACCATATATTTT
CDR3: CASSDGFFGNTIYF

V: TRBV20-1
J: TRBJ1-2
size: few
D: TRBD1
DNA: TGCAGTGCTAGCCCCCCGACAGGGAGTGCGAGTGGCTACACCTTC
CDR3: CSASPPTGSASGYTF

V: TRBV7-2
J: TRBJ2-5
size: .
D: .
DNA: TGTGCCAGCAGCCCCCACGTGGGAGTCCGGGGCCAAGAGACCCAGTACTTC
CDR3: CASSPHVGVRGQETQYF

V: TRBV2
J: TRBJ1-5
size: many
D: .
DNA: TGTGCCAGCACGCCCTTGGTGTATCAGCCCCAGCATTTT
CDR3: CASTPLVYQPQHF

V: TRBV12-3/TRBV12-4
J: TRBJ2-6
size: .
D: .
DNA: TGTGCCAGCAGTTTATTTGGGCAGCCACTTAGCTCTGGGGCCAACGTCCTGACTTTC
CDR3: CASSLFGQPLSSGANVLTF

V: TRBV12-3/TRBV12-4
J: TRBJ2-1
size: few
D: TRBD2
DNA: TGTGCCAGCAAGAGACTAGCGGGAGATCACAATGAGCAGTTCTTC
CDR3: CASKRLAGDHNEQFF

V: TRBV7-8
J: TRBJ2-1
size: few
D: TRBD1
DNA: TGTGCCAGCAGCTCAAACAGGGGCCGGTACAATGAGCAGTTCTTC
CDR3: CASSSNRGRYNEQFF

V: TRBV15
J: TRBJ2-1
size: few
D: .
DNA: TGTGCCACGAGGGAGTACAACTCCTACAATGAGCAGTTCTTC
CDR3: CATREYNSYNEQFF

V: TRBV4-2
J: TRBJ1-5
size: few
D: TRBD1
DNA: TGTGCCAGCAGCCAAGTAGCAAAGAGACAGGGTATGGGCCAGCCCCAGCATTTT
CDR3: CASSQVAKRQGMGQPQHF

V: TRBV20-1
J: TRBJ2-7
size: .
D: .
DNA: TGCAGTGCTAAGGTCGAGGGGGGAAAGTCCTACGAGCAGTACTTC
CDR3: CSAKVEGGKSYEQYF

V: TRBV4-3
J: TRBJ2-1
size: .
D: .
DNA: TGCGCCAGCAGCCAAGATCAGGGGCAGGGGTACTATGAGCAGTTCTTC
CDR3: CASSQDQGQGYYEQFF

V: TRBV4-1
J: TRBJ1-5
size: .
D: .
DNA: TGCGCCAGCAGCCATGGGGGGGGCGATCAGCCCCAGCATTTT
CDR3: CASSHGGGDQPQHF

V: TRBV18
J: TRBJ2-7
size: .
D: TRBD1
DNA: TGTGCCAGCCAAGGGACAGGGTCGTTCGGCTACGAGCAGTACTTC
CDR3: CASQGTGSFGYEQYF

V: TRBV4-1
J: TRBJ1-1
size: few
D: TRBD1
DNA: TGCGCCAGCAGCCAAGTTTCGGACAGGGGCAGAACTGAAGCTTTCTTT
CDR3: CASSQVSDRGRTEAFF

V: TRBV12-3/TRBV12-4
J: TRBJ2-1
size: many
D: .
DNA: TGTGCCAGCAGCACGGGACGAAAGCAGTTCTTC
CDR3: CASSTGRKQFF